What follows are 27 T cell receptor beta chains derived from one specimen sequenced in a study of Graves' ophthalmopathy and Graves' hyperthyroidism. For repertoire sequencing, the TCR beta CDR3 regions were amplified from RNA transcripts. First-round RT-PCR used HTBI primers; second-round multiplex PCR followed. TCRdb recomputed calls from the multiplex PCR reads with MiXCR, one row per CDR3 protein. Among 300,000 to 400,000 distinct CDR3 sequences, around a sixth were seen once, and the ten largest hold 9% to 15%. The material sequenced was peripheral blood. The receptors were sampled from an adult man with Graves' ophthalmopathy.

This clonotype was recorded at least ten times. This sequence joins TRBV12-3 or TRBV12-4 and TRBJ1-1, with a tentative D call TRBD1 (6 bases). This CDR3 region has 15 residues. V lost 5 bases and J lost 2, with 15 bases in between. CDR3 nucleotides: TGTGCCAGCAGTCCCAATACAGGGACCAACACTGAAGCTTTCTTT. Amino acid sequence: CASSPNTGTNTEAFF.

This clonotype was observed at least ten times. The V call is TRBV6-1, the J call TRBJ2-7; possibly TRBD1 or TRBD2 for D (5 bases each). Trimming stripped 9 bases from V and 1 base from J, with 16 bases between. This CDR3 spans 14 amino acids. Germline assignment: CDR1 MNHNS and CDR2 SASEGT. The CDR3 protein is CASKFRDGSYEQYF. The DNA for the CDR3 is TGTGCCAGTAAGTTCCGGGACGGGTCCTACGAGCAGTACTTC.

The genes are TRBV20-1 and TRBJ2-5; possible D gene TRBD2, 5 bases. The CDR3 totals 11 residues. Germline-derived CDR1 and CDR2 are DFQATT and SNEGSKA (reference sequence). The CDR3 reads CSVTNLATQYF. In DNA form, the CDR3 reads TGCAGCGTGACTAATTTGGCGACCCAGTACTTC.

In its sample, this clonotype was seen many times. V gene TRBV20-1 combines with J gene TRBJ1-1; D gene ambiguous. Per the germline V gene, CDR1 is DFQATT and CDR2 is SNEGSKA (reference sequence). This CDR3 spans 12 amino acids. V gave up 7 bases and J gave up 1 base, with 10 bases separating them. CDR3: CSGDWGNTEAFF. Here the CDR3 DNA reads TGCAGTGGGGATTGGGGGAACACTGAAGCTTTCTTT.

This clonotype appeared once. The chain couples TRBV12-3 or TRBV12-4 to TRBJ2-7; D assignment may be TRBD1 or TRBD2 (5 bases each). CDR3 length: 13 residues. V was shortened by 8 bases and J by 2 bases, with 13 bases between the two germline ends. The CDR3 loop is CASRWGRTYEQYF. The CDR3 nucleotides are TGTGCCAGCCGGTGGGGACGCACCTACGAGCAGTACTTC.

V is TRBV6-5 and J is TRBJ1-1, with no clear D. V gave up 2 bases and J gave up 8 bases, with 12 bases separating them. Germline V lookup: CDR1 MNHEY, CDR2 SVGAGI. This CDR3 comprises 13 residues. The CDR3 DNA reads TGTGCCAGCAGTTACGCCAGGACGGACGAAGCTTTCTTT. This encodes CASSYARTDEAFF.

This clonotype was picked up many times. The chain links TRBV14 to TRBJ2-7, with TRBD2 matching over 7 bases. CDR3 length equals 17 residues. With V trimmed by 0 bases and J by 4 bases, 12 bases remained unmatched. Per the germline V gene, CDR1 is SGHDN and CDR2 is FVKESK. The CDR3, as DNA: TGTGCCAGCAGCCAAGATCGAAATACCGGGACTACTTACGAGCAGTACTTC. It is translated as CASSQDRNTGTTYEQYF.

This clonotype occurred many times. This chain uses TRBV6-1 with TRBJ2-7; D might be TRBD1 (6 bases). CDR1 MNHNS and CDR2 SASEGT come from the germline V gene. Trimming removed 7 bases from V and 4 bases from J, with 11 bases in between. The CDR3 spans 12 residues. Written as DNA, the CDR3 is TGTGCCAGCAACCTACAGGGATACGAGCAGTACTTC. Its translation is CASNLQGYEQYF.

This clonotype was picked up many times. The chain links TRBV6-2 or TRBV6-3 to TRBJ1-2; TRBD1 is a possible D gene (5 bases). Per germline, CDR1 MNHEY and CDR2 SVGEGT. Trimming cost V 6 bases and J 4 bases, with 15 bases left between them. This CDR3 spans 14 amino acids. The CDR3 loop is CASRSTANAYGYTF. The CDR3 bases are TGTGCCAGCAGATCGACAGCGAACGCCTATGGCTACACCTTC.

This clonotype was seen many times. The gene calls are TRBV6-2 or TRBV6-3 and TRBJ1-5; perhaps TRBD1 as D (5 bases). CDR3 length: 15 residues. The germline V gene encodes CDR1 MNHEY and CDR2 SVGEGT. Trimming took off 2 bases at V and 7 bases at J, with 15 bases between the two ends. DNA for the CDR3: TGTGCCAGCAGTTACGCAACCAGGGTCGGGCAGCCCCAGCATTTT. Protein: CASSYATRVGQPQHF.

This clonotype has ten or more counts. The chain has TRBV6-5 and TRBJ2-7, with D possibly matching TRBD2 (5 bases). Germline V lookup: CDR1 MNHEY, CDR2 SVGAGI. V was pared by 4 bases and J by 4 bases, with 14 bases between. This CDR3 is built from 14 residues. The CDR3 DNA sequence: TGTGCCAGCAGTTCCCCCACGGGAAAGTACGAGCAGTACTTC. Amino acid sequence: CASSSPTGKYEQYF.

The gene calls are TRBV3-1 and TRBJ2-2; D is uncertain. The germline V gene has CDR1 LGHDT and CDR2 YNNKEL (reference sequence). This CDR3 contains 15 residues. V lost 0 bases to trimming and J lost 2 bases, with 7 bases between them. This chain's CDR3 is CASSQDSVNTGELFF. CDR3 coding DNA: TGTGCCAGCAGCCAAGATTCCGTAAACACCGGGGAGCTGTTTTTT. The whole variable domain, remainder taken from reference TRBV3-1 and TRBJ2-2, is DTAVSQTPKYLVTQMGNDKSIKCEQNLGHDTMYWYKQDSKKFLKIMFSYNNKELIINETVPNRFSPKSPDKAHLNLHINSLELGDSAVYFCASSQDSVNTGELFFGEGSRLTVL.

This clonotype was detected ten times or more. This chain links TRBV28 with TRBJ2-7; TRBD1 matches at 8 bases. The CDR3 loop spans 12 amino acids. V shed 7 bases, J shed 6 bases, and the junction held 5 bases outside the gene matches. The germline gives CDR1 MDHEN, CDR2 SYDVKM. The CDR3 DNA reads TGTGCCAGCACTAGACAGGGGTTCGAGCAGTACTTC. Translated: CASTRQGFEQYF.

This clonotype was seen at least ten times. V is TRBV11-3 and J is TRBJ2-7; 10 bases align to TRBD2. Germline V gives CDR1 SGHNT, CDR2 YENEEA. This CDR3 has 16 amino acids. The V and J ends lost 2 bases and 3 bases, in that order; junction bases with no gene match: 7. CDR3 in DNA: TGTGCCAGCAGCTTATTAGCGGGAGGCCCAGGCTACGAGCAGTACTTC. Its protein product is CASSLLAGGPGYEQYF. Full variable domain (rest looked up from reference TRBV11-3 and TRBJ2-7): EAGVVQSPRYKIIEKKQPVAFWCNPISGHNTLYWYLQNLGQGPELLIRYENEEAVDDSQLPKDRFSAERLKGVDSTLKIQPAELGDSAVYLCASSLLAGGPGYEQYFGPGTRLTVT.

This clonotype was recorded many times. The chain employs TRBV10-2 and TRBJ1-1; no clear D. The CDR3 consists of 13 residues. Germline CDR1 and CDR2: WSHSY and SAAADI. V dropped 3 bases and J dropped 0 bases, with 5 bases sitting between them. CDR3: CASSESVNTEAFF. The CDR3 nucleotides read TGCGCCAGCAGTGAATCGGTGAACACTGAAGCTTTCTTT.

This chain links TRBV9 with TRBJ2-7; 7 bases map to TRBD1. Germline CDR1 and CDR2: SGDLS and YYNGEE. The CDR3 runs to 13 residues. The V and J ends lost 0 bases and 7 bases, in that order; junction bases with no gene match: 4. The CDR3 region has the DNA TGTGCCAGCAGCGTAGAACAGGGGCGGGAGCAGTACTTC. It is translated as CASSVEQGREQYF.

J is TRBJ1-5 and V is TRBV7-8; D ambiguous. The CDR3 is made up of 13 amino acids. Trimming removed 2 bases from V and 4 bases from J, with 6 bases in between. Germline V lookup: CDR1 SGHVS, CDR2 FQNEAQ. The CDR3 loop is CASSLSWNQPQHF. The CDR3 DNA follows: TGTGCCAGCAGCTTATCGTGGAATCAGCCCCAGCATTTT. The entire variable domain, with the rest obtained from reference TRBV7-8 and TRBJ1-5, is as follows: GAGVSQSPRYKVAKRGQDVALRCDPISGHVSLFWYQQALGQGPEFLTYFQNEAQLDKSGLPSDRFFAERPEGSVSTLKIQRTQQEDSAVYLCASSLSWNQPQHFGDGTRLSIL.

The chain uses TRBV6-4 and TRBJ2-6, with 7 bases fitting TRBD1. The CDR3 is made up of 14 amino acids. Germline V CDR1 and CDR2: MRHNA, SNTAGT. V shed 3 bases, J shed 6 bases, and the junction held 2 bases outside the gene matches. CDR3 residues: CASSDQGEANVLTF. For the CDR3, the DNA is TGTGCCAGCAGTGATCAGGGGGAGGCCAACGTCCTGACTTTC.

This clonotype was recorded many times. The chain recombines TRBV29-1 with TRBJ2-7; 12 positions agree with TRBD2. This CDR3 has 14 amino acids. V shed 6 bases, J shed 1 base, and the junction held 4 bases outside the gene matches. The germline V gene has CDR1 SQVTM and CDR2 ANQGSEA. In DNA form, the CDR3 reads TGCAGCGTGCAGGGGACTAGCGGGTCCTACGAGCAGTACTTC. It codes for CSVQGTSGSYEQYF.

At least ten counts were recorded for this clonotype. The gene calls are TRBV19 and TRBJ1-1; D gene uncertain. The CDR3 sequence is 14 residues long. V was cut by 6 bases and J by 0 bases, with 11 bases left in between. CDR1 LNHDA and CDR2 SQIVND come from the germline V gene (reference sequence). This CDR3 is CASRSRGLNTEAFF. CDR3 coding DNA: TGTGCCAGTAGGTCAAGAGGACTGAACACTGAAGCTTTCTTT.

This clonotype came up many times. The V call is TRBV12-3 or TRBV12-4, the J call TRBJ1-1; D is ambiguous. Trimming took off 5 bases at V and 5 bases at J, with 15 bases between the two ends. The CDR3 has 14 amino acids. CDR3 sequence (DNA): TGTGCCAGCAGTCCCACCAACTTTGGGACTGAAGCTTTCTTT. It specifies CASSPTNFGTEAFF.

This clonotype was detected ten times or more. The chain uses TRBV25-1 and TRBJ2-7; 8 nucleotides agree with TRBD2. The CDR3 contains 15 residues. CDR1 is MGHDK and CDR2 is SYGVNS in the germline V gene. With 4 bases clipped from V and 5 bases from J, the junction kept 10 bases outside the gene matches. The CDR3 DNA reads as TGTGCCAGCAGTGGACGGACTAGCCCAGGGGACGAGCAGTACTTC. It specifies CASSGRTSPGDEQYF.

The sample holds many counts of this clonotype. The rearrangement links TRBV4-1 to TRBJ2-7; 9 bases align to TRBD2. CDR1 and CDR2 from the germline V gene are MGHRA and YSYEKL. V was pared by 5 bases and J by 9 bases, with 14 bases of the junction left unmatched. This CDR3 contains 15 residues. The CDR3 DNA follows: TGCGCCAGCAGCTCCACCGGGACTAGCAACAGAGGGCAGTACTTC. This gives the protein CASSSTGTSNRGQYF.

J is TRBJ2-2 and V is TRBV12-3 or TRBV12-4, with D possibly matching TRBD2 (5 bases). The CDR3 is made up of 15 amino acids. The V and J ends lost 6 bases and 5 bases respectively, with 16 bases between them. The CDR3: CASRQEMGGTGELFF. The CDR3 DNA is TGTGCCAGCAGGCAAGAGATGGGCGGGACCGGGGAGCTGTTTTTT.

This clonotype was detected a few times. The chain is built from TRBV6-1 and TRBJ1-6; no clear D. CDR3 length equals 16 residues. V lost 6 bases, J lost 0 bases, and 12 bases lay in between. CDR1 is MNHNS, CDR2 SASEGT, per germline. Here the CDR3 DNA reads TGTGCCAGCAGCGGCGTCGGGAGCTCCTATAATTCACCCCTCCACTTT. It translates to CASSGVGSSYNSPLHF.

The rearrangement links TRBV10-3 to TRBJ2-5; 7 positions agree with TRBD1. The trim removed 6 bases at V and 5 bases at J, leaving 6 bases unmatched. This CDR3 comprises 13 residues. CDR1 is ENHRY and CDR2 is SYGVKD in the germline V gene. The CDR3 spells CAISWDSLETQYF. Here the CDR3 DNA reads TGTGCCATCAGCTGGGACAGCCTGGAGACCCAGTACTTC.

This clonotype was counted many times. The gene calls are TRBV10-3 and TRBJ2-7, with 10 bases lining up with TRBD2. Trimming took 0 bases from V and 7 from J; bases not matched to a gene: 9. The CDR3 consists of 16 residues. Germline CDR1 reads ENHRY; CDR2 reads SYGVKD. CDR3 sequence: CAISESIASGSREQYF. The CDR3 nucleotides read TGTGCCATCAGTGAGTCGATAGCTAGCGGGAGTCGGGAGCAGTACTTC.